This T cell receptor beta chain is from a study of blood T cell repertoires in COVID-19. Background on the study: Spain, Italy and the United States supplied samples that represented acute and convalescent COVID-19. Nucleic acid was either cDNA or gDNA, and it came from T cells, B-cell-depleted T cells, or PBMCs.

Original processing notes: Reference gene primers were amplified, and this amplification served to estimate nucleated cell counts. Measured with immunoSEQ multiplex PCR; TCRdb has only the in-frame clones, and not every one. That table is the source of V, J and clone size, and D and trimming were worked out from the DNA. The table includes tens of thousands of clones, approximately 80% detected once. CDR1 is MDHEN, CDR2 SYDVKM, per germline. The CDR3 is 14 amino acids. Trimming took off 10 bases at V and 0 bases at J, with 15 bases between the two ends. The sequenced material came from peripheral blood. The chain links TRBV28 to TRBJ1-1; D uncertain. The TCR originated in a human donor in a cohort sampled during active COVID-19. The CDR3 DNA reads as TGTGCCACTCGTCGCCCGGGTCTGAACACTGAAGCTTTCTTT. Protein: CATRRPGLNTEAFF.